This TCR beta chain was found in a study of T cell changes during pregnancy in multiple sclerosis. The protocol was immunoSEQ multiplex PCR, while the TCRdb copy is restricted to in-frame clones and leaves out a portion. The sample comprises 55,000 to 75,000 clones, about 93% of which are singletons, and 3.2% rests with the top ten. The CDR3 consists of 16 residues. V lost 5 bases to trimming and J lost 0 bases; unmatched junction nucleotides: 7. Germline CDR1 SEHNR, CDR2 FQNEAQ (reference sequence). The chain combines TRBV7-9 with TRBJ2-1; TRBD2 matches at 7 bases. The sample in question was CD8+ T cells from peripheral blood mononuclear cells, obtained in the second trimester of pregnancy. This receptor was identified in a female donor with multiple sclerosis, enrolled in a pregnancy study. For the CDR3, the DNA is TGTGCCAGCAGCACCAGGGAGCGGGACTCCTACAATGAGCAGTTCTTC. This encodes CASSTRERDSYNEQFF.